These 28 T cell receptor beta chains originate from one sample sequenced in a study of CD8 T cells in Susac syndrome. Random hexamers served to reverse transcribe roughly 0.5 to 1 ug RNA. TCRdb redid the calling of the immunoSEQ multiplex PCR reads with MiXCR, one entry per CDR3 protein. Seen here are about 250,000 distinct CDR3 sequences, 93% observed once, and the top ten hold less than 0.075%. The sequenced material came from CD4+ T cells from PBMCs. These TCRs come from a human donor with multiple sclerosis.

J is TRBJ1-1 and V is TRBV7-9; D is possibly TRBD1 (6 bases). The CDR3 spans 16 residues. The germline V gene has CDR1 SEHNR and CDR2 FQNEAQ (reference sequence). The V end lost 1 base, the J end lost 4 bases, and 16 bases lay between the germline ends. CDR3: CASSLEFSDRSTEAFF. The CDR3 region has the DNA TGTGCCAGCAGCTTAGAATTTTCGGACAGAAGCACTGAAGCTTTCTTT.

This chain joins TRBV9 and TRBJ2-1; 7 bases line up with TRBD2. The CDR3 loop spans 13 amino acids. The germline V gene encodes CDR1 SGDLS and CDR2 YYNGEE. V lost 6 bases to trimming and J lost 5 bases; unmatched junction nucleotides: 5. The CDR3 region is CASNWGGNNEQFF. CDR3 coding DNA: TGTGCCAGCAACTGGGGGGGGAACAATGAGCAGTTCTTC. Drawing the rest from reference TRBV9 and TRBJ2-1, the complete variable domain is DSGVTQTPKHLITATGQRVTLRCSPRSGDLSVYWYQQSLDQGLQFLIQYYNGEERAKGNILERFSAQQFPDLHSELNLSSLELGDSALYFCASNWGGNNEQFFGPGTRLTVL.

This sequence joins TRBV28 and TRBJ2-5; D remains unclear. The V gene's germline CDR1 is MDHEN and CDR2 SYDVKM. The CDR3 extends over 15 amino acids. V lost 2 bases and J 2 bases, leaving 12 bases between the germline ends. The CDR3: CASSLAPDWQETQYF. The CDR3 DNA follows: TGTGCCAGCAGTTTAGCCCCTGACTGGCAAGAGACCCAGTACTTC. Supplemented by reference TRBV28 and TRBJ2-5, the full variable domain reads DVKVTQSSRYLVKRTGEKVFLECVQDMDHENMFWYRQDPGLGLRLIYFSYDVKMKEKGDIPEGYSVSREKKERFSLILESASTNQTSMYLCASSLAPDWQETQYFGPGTRLLVL.

This chain connects TRBV15 to TRBJ1-4, with D possibly TRBD1 on 5 matching bases. V gave up 0 bases and J gave up 0 bases, with 14 bases separating them. Germline V CDR1 and CDR2: LNHNV, YYDKDF (reference sequence). The CDR3 contains 18 residues. CDR3 region: CATSRERAGTATNEKLFF. The CDR3 bases are TGTGCCACCAGCAGAGAAAGGGCCGGGACTGCAACTAATGAAAAACTGTTTTTT. Full variable domain (rest looked up from reference TRBV15 and TRBJ1-4): DAMVIQNPRYQVTQFGKPVTLSCSQTLNHNVMYWYQQKSSQAPKLLFHYYDKDFNNEADTPDNFQSRRPNTSFCFLDIRSPGLGDTAMYLCATSRERAGTATNEKLFFGSGTQLSVL.

The gene calls are TRBV7-9 and TRBJ1-4; 7 nucleotides line up with TRBD1. The germline gives CDR1 SEHNR, CDR2 FQNEAQ (reference sequence). The CDR3 totals 15 residues. J was trimmed by 3 bases and V by 4 bases; bases with no gene match: 5. CDR3 region: CASSSNRGPNEKLFF. CDR3 bases: TGTGCCAGCAGCTCGAACAGGGGACCTAATGAAAAACTGTTTTTT.

This chain uses TRBV5-6 with TRBJ2-2; TRBD2 aligns across 11 bases. This CDR3 spans 19 amino acids. The germline CDR1 and CDR2 sequences are SGHDT and YYEEEE. V lost 2 bases and J lost 0; bases outside the gene matches: 9. CDR3 protein: CASSFGRLAGRANTGELFF. The DNA for the CDR3 is TGTGCCAGCAGCTTTGGCAGACTAGCGGGGCGCGCGAACACCGGGGAGCTGTTTTTT.

The chain carries TRBV9 and TRBJ1-1, with no clear D. The germline V and J ends were trimmed by 2 bases and 4 bases, with 15 bases remaining between them. The germline gives CDR1 SGDLS, CDR2 YYNGEE. The CDR3 is 15 amino acids. For the CDR3, the DNA is TGTGCCAGCAGCGTCCACAGCCGGGGAGTCACTGAAGCTTTCTTT. It translates to CASSVHSRGVTEAFF.

V is TRBV7-2 and J is TRBJ1-2; tentative D call: TRBD1 (5 bases). This CDR3 is 15 amino acids long. CDR1 is SGHTA and CDR2 is FQGNSA in the germline V gene. V was clipped by 1 base and J by 4 bases, with 13 bases between them. Written as DNA, the CDR3 is TGTGCCAGCAGCTTAGGTGGGACCGCCCGCTATGGCTACACCTTC. This translates into CASSLGGTARYGYTF.

The chain combines TRBV6-2 or TRBV6-3 with TRBJ2-2; D unclear. CDR1 MNHEY and CDR2 SVGEGT come from the germline V gene. V dropped 6 bases and J dropped 0 bases, with 11 bases sitting between them. This CDR3 comprises 15 residues. CDR3: CASSRDDPNTGELFF. CDR3 nucleotides: TGTGCCAGCAGCAGAGACGATCCGAACACCGGGGAGCTGTTTTTT.

The chain carries TRBV12-3 or TRBV12-4 and TRBJ2-7, with D perhaps matching TRBD1 or TRBD2 (5 bases each). With 3 bases removed from V and 2 bases from J, the gap between germline ends came to 11 bases. This CDR3 comprises 14 residues. CDR3 amino acids: CASSLGDRPYEQYF. The CDR3 coding sequence is TGTGCCAGCAGTTTGGGGGACCGACCCTACGAGCAGTACTTC.

V usage is TRBV14 and J usage is TRBJ1-2, with D tentatively TRBD1 (5 bases). Germline V lookup: CDR1 SGHDN, CDR2 FVKESK. There are 10 residues in the CDR3. The CDR3 loop reads CAVGDYGYTF. The CDR3 DNA reads TGTGCTGTGGGGGACTATGGCTACACCTTC.

The genes are TRBV12-3 or TRBV12-4 and TRBJ2-5; 7 nucleotides align to TRBD1. CDR3 length: 15 amino acids. The trim removed 5 bases at V and 4 bases at J, leaving 10 bases unmatched. The CDR3 DNA sequence: TGTGCCAGCAGTCAGGGTGACAGGGCCCGAGAGACCCAGTACTTC. Translated, it gives CASSQGDRARETQYF.

This chain uses TRBV5-6 with TRBJ1-1; 9 bases line up with TRBD1. CDR1 and CDR2 from the germline V gene are SGHDT and YYEEEE. After removal of 3 bases from V and 1 base from J, the junction contained 1 base not matched to a gene. The CDR3 extends over 14 amino acids. The CDR3 spells CASSWTGENTEAFF. Here the CDR3 DNA reads TGTGCCAGCAGCTGGACAGGGGAGAACACTGAAGCTTTCTTT.

V is TRBV30 and J is TRBJ2-7; 8 nucleotides agree with TRBD1. Trimming took 1 base from V and 6 from J; bases not matched to a gene: 2. Germline V gives CDR1 GTSNPN, CDR2 SVGIG (reference sequence). The CDR3 is 12 amino acids. CDR3 protein: CAWSGTGIEQYV. The DNA for the CDR3 is TGTGCCTGGAGTGGGACAGGGATCGAGCAGTACGTC.

The V call is TRBV19, the J call TRBJ1-4; TRBD1 matches 8 bases. This CDR3 region has 14 residues. V shed 8 bases and J 8 bases; nucleotides not matched to a gene: 10. CDR1 and CDR2 from the germline V gene are LNHDA and SQIVND (reference sequence). The CDR3, as DNA: TGTGCCAGTGGAGACAGGGGCCAATCAGAAAAACTGTTTTTT. Its translation: CASGDRGQSEKLFF. The full variable domain, its missing parts supplied by reference TRBV19 and TRBJ1-4, is DGGITQSPKYLFRKEGQNVTLSCEQNLNHDAMYWYRQDPGQGLRLIYYSQIVNDFQKGDIAEGYSVSREKKESFPLTVTSAQKNPTAFYLCASGDRGQSEKLFFGSGTQLSVL.

The V gene is TRBV4-1, the J gene TRBJ1-4; TRBD1 matches 9 bases. CDR3 length: 15 amino acids. Germline CDR1 reads MGHRA; CDR2 reads YSYEKL. V gave up 2 bases and J gave up 9 bases; unmatched junction bases: 7. The CDR3 is CASSQFGTGHKKLFF. The CDR3 DNA follows: TGCGCCAGCAGCCAATTCGGGACAGGGCATAAAAAACTGTTTTTT.

The V gene is TRBV29-1, the J gene TRBJ2-3; D is possibly TRBD2 (6 bases). The CDR3 is 14 amino acids. The germline gives CDR1 SQVTM, CDR2 ANQGSEA. Trimming removed 7 bases from V and 0 bases from J, with 14 bases in between. Here the CDR3 reads CSGGRLGSTDTQYF. In nucleotides, the CDR3 is TGCAGCGGGGGGAGACTAGGGAGCACAGATACGCAGTATTTT.

The chain employs TRBV19 and TRBJ2-1; tentatively, D is TRBD1 (6 bases). The CDR3 contains 16 residues. V was clipped by 6 bases and J by 5 bases, with 20 bases between them. Germline CDR1 and CDR2: LNHDA and SQIVND (reference sequence). CDR3 loop: CASSLGVQGGNNEQFF. In DNA form, the CDR3 reads TGTGCCAGTAGCCTGGGGGTACAGGGTGGGAACAATGAGCAGTTCTTC.

J is TRBJ2-1 and V is TRBV2, with D perhaps matching TRBD1 or TRBD2 (5 bases each). In germline, CDR1 is SNHLY, CDR2 FYNNEI. Trimming removed 6 bases from V and 7 bases from J, with 16 bases in between. CDR3 length equals 14 residues. The CDR3 DNA is TGTGCCAGCAGGCTGGGGACCACGGGGAATGAGCAGTTCTTC. This codes for CASRLGTTGNEQFF. Based on the CDR3 plus reference TRBV2 and TRBJ2-1, the full variable domain is EPEVTQTPSHQVTQMGQEVILRCVPISNHLYFYWYRQILGQKVEFLVSFYNNEISEKSEIFDDQFSVERPDGSNFTLKIRSTKLEDSAMYFCASRLGTTGNEQFFGPGTRLTVL.

The chain recombines TRBV7-9 with TRBJ2-5; TRBD1 matches at 7 bases. The CDR3 totals 16 residues. Germline loops: CDR1 SEHNR, CDR2 FQNEAQ (reference sequence). With V trimmed by 5 bases and J by 7 bases, 16 bases remained unmatched. The CDR3 here is CASSPDRVAGVGTQYF. The CDR3 region has the DNA TGTGCCAGCAGCCCAGACAGGGTAGCTGGGGTCGGGACCCAGTACTTC.

The V gene is TRBV7-9, the J gene TRBJ1-1; maybe TRBD1 (6 bases). Germline values: CDR1 SEHNR, CDR2 FQNEAQ (reference sequence). Deletions cut 4 bases from V and 5 bases from J, with 14 bases between. This CDR3 has 14 residues. The CDR3 coding sequence is TGTGCCAGCAGCTCAGATCAGGGGCGGACTGAAGCTTTCTTT. This translates into CASSSDQGRTEAFF.

This clonotype has just one count. The chain couples TRBV7-3 to TRBJ2-1; D gene ambiguous. V was cut by 2 bases and J by 10 bases, with 12 bases left in between. CDR3 size: 13 residues. Germline CDR1 SGHTA, CDR2 FQGTGA. The CDR3: CASSLLPGGEQFF. CDR3 bases: TGTGCCAGCAGCTTACTTCCCGGTGGGGAGCAGTTCTTC.

The rearrangement joins TRBV12-3 or TRBV12-4 to TRBJ2-7, with 9 positions matching TRBD1. The J segment lost 3 bases and the V segment lost 6 bases, leaving 3 bases of the junction unmatched. This CDR3 is 13 amino acids long. The CDR3 nucleotides are TGTGCCAGCAGACAGGGGGCTGTCTACGAGCAGTACTTC. Encoded protein: CASRQGAVYEQYF.

This chain links TRBV7-9 with TRBJ2-1; D is tentatively TRBD1 or TRBD2 (5 bases each). Trimming took off 5 bases at V and 0 bases at J, with 11 bases between the two ends. The length of the CDR3 is 15 residues. Germline V gives CDR1 SEHNR, CDR2 FQNEAQ (reference sequence). CDR3 DNA: TGTGCCAGCAGCCCGGGACCCTTCTCCTACAATGAGCAGTTCTTC. Translated, it gives CASSPGPFSYNEQFF.

This clonotype has only one observation. The rearrangement uses TRBV12-3 or TRBV12-4 and TRBJ2-2; D call uncertain. V lost 1 base and J 5 bases, leaving 5 bases between the germline ends. CDR3 length: 13 residues. CDR3 amino acids: CASSLGWTGELFF. The CDR3, as DNA: TGTGCCAGCAGTTTAGGGTGGACCGGGGAGCTGTTTTTT.

The V gene is TRBV10-3, the J gene TRBJ2-3, with D possibly being TRBD1 (7 bases). V was cut by 8 bases and J by 2 bases, with 17 bases left in between. Looked up from germline, CDR1 is ENHRY and CDR2 is SYGVKD. The CDR3 loop spans 15 amino acids. The CDR3 sequence is CAIQQGGRDTDTQYF. CDR3 DNA sequence: TGTGCCATCCAGCAGGGGGGCCGCGACACAGATACGCAGTATTTT.

The chain joins TRBV6-5 to TRBJ1-1, with D maybe TRBD1 (5 bases). The CDR3 length is 15 residues. The V end lost 2 bases, the J end lost 3 bases, and 13 bases lay between the germline ends. CDR1 is MNHEY and CDR2 is SVGAGI in the germline V gene. This CDR3 reads CASSYRPQGHTEAFF. In DNA form, the CDR3 reads TGTGCCAGCAGTTACCGTCCTCAGGGACACACTGAAGCTTTCTTT.

A single count supports this clonotype. The chain employs TRBV5-1 and TRBJ2-6, with D perhaps matching TRBD1 (5 bases). This CDR3 is built from 17 residues. CDR1 and CDR2 (germline): SGHRS, YFSETQ. V gave up 4 bases and J gave up 0 bases, with 14 bases separating them. CDR3 DNA sequence: TGCGCCAGCAGCCCCGGACACCTTAGCTCTGGGGCCAACGTCCTGACTTTC. Translated: CASSPGHLSSGANVLTF. The variable domain in full, completed from reference TRBV5-1 and TRBJ2-6, reads KAGVTQTPRYLIKTRGQQVTLSCSPISGHRSVSWYQQTPGQGLQFLFEYFSETQRNKGNFPGRFSGRQFSNSRSEMNVSTLELGDSALYLCASSPGHLSSGANVLTFGAGSRLTVL.